These 15 T cell receptor delta chains were sequenced from one sample in a study of gamma-delta T cells after stem cell transplantation. TCRdb reanalysed the RT-PCR reads via CATT. The data contain 1,500 to 2,500 delta-chain clones, approximately 6.5% of them singletons. The sequenced sample consisted of gamma-delta T cells. The receptors were sampled from a human donor. It is not recorded whose cells these are; they may come from a transplant donor.

This clone is deemed medium-sized. This sample includes further DNA sequences coding for the same CDR3. The chain has TRDV2 and TRDJ1; 9 positions match TRDD3. The CDR3 consists of 17 residues. Trimming cost V 3 bases and J 0 bases; bases outside gene matches: 10. The germline V gene has CDR1 GEAIGNYY and CDR2 EKD. CDR3 loop: CACDLITGGLYTDKLIF. As DNA, the CDR3 is TGTGCCTGTGACCTAATAACTGGGGGACTTTACACCGATAAACTCATCTTT.

This clone was recorded a few times. With a far larger clone one base away, a read error is the likely cause. The same CDR3 is also encoded by other DNA sequences in this sample. This chain uses TRDV2 with TRDJ1; a possible D gene is TRDD3 (6 bases). The CDR3 spans 15 residues. Germline CDR1 reads GEAIGNYY; CDR2 reads EKD. This CDR3 reads CACDTVGGNTDKLIF. For the CDR3, the DNA is TGTGCCTGTGACACCGTTGGGGGGAACACCGATAAGCTCATCTTT.

On this clone itself: Germline and junction disagree at one end, which may indicate a read error. The identical CDR3 is also encoded by other nucleotide sequences in the sample. This chain connects TRDV2 to TRDJ1; 13 bases fit TRDD3. Per the germline V gene, CDR1 is GEAIGNYY and CDR2 is EKD. The length of the CDR3 is 22 residues. The CDR3: CACDTVRQSLTGGYANTDKLIF. Written as DNA, the CDR3 is TGTGCCTGTGACACCGTAAGGCAAAGCCTTACTGGGGGATACGCGAACACCGATAAGCTCATCTTT.

In this sample, this clone turned up a few times. One base separates it from a far larger clone, so it is likely a read error. The chain couples TRDV2 to TRDJ2, with D possibly matching TRDD3 (6 bases). The germline V gene encodes CDR1 GEAIGNYY and CDR2 EKD. This CDR3 contains 18 residues. The CDR3 is CACDTVGGGLALTAQPFF. The DNA of the CDR3 is TGTGCCTGTGACACTGTTGGTGGGGGCCTAGCTTTGACAGCACAACCCTTCTTT.

This clone is deemed medium-sized. The V and J genes are TRDV2 and TRDJ1; 10 bases fit TRDD3. CDR1 and CDR2 (germline): GEAIGNYY, EKD. The CDR3 contains 17 residues. V lost 4 bases and J lost 1; bases outside the gene matches: 11. The CDR3 protein is CACDLVTGGSSTDKLIF. The CDR3 nucleotides read TGTGCCTGTGATCTGGTTACTGGGGGATCTTCCACCGATAAACTCATCTTT.

With regard to this clone: A much bigger clone sits one base away, suggesting this may be a read error. V is TRDV2 and J is TRDJ1; 11 bases are shared with TRDD3. The CDR3 extends over 18 amino acids. The V gene's germline CDR1 is GEAIGNYY and CDR2 EKD. CDR3 nucleotide sequence: TGTGCCTGTGACACCGTCGTGGGGGATACGAGGGGGTCCGATAAACCCATCTTT. Protein sequence: CACDTVVGDTRGSDKPIF.

This clone showed up just a few times. This likely stems from a read error, as it lies one base from a far larger clone. The chain joins TRDV2 to TRDJ1; 10 bases are shared with TRDD3. In germline, CDR1 is GEAIGNYY, CDR2 EKD. This CDR3 is 23 amino acids long. The CDR3 coding sequence is TGTGCCCGTGACATTTTAGCTCCTACACCCCAGGTGGGGGATACTTCACTCACCGATAAACTCATCTTT. Amino acid sequence: CARDILAPTPQVGDTSLTDKLIF.

In its sample, this clone is medium-sized (0.01 to 0.1%). The chain uses TRDV2 and TRDJ3, with a possible D match to TRDD3 (6 bases). This CDR3 region has 17 residues. Germline values: CDR1 GEAIGNYY, CDR2 EKD. V gave up 1 base and J gave up 0 bases, with 9 bases separating them. CDR3 nucleotides: TGTGCCTGTGACACTACTGGGAGCTCCTGGGACACCCGACAGATGTTTTTC. It codes for CACDTTGSSWDTRQMFF.

Regarding this clone: A far larger clone is off by one base, so a read error is likely. Additional DNA sequences in this sample encode the identical CDR3. This chain connects TRDV2 to TRDJ1, with 12 bases that match TRDD3. This CDR3 has 16 residues. The germline V gene encodes CDR1 GEAIGNYY and CDR2 EKD. Trimming at V came to 3 bases and at J to 3 bases, leaving 7 bases not matched to a gene. The CDR3 DNA follows: TGTGCCTGTGACGAGCTTACTGGGGGATACTCCGATAAACTCATCTTT. Translating it yields CACDELTGGYSDKLIF.

This clone was picked up a small number of times. A far larger clone is one nucleotide away, so this likely arose from a read error. Other DNA sequences of this sample code for an identical CDR3. V and J are TRDV2 and TRDJ3; 13 nucleotides match TRDD3. This CDR3 is 21 amino acids long. Germline CDR1 reads GEAIGNYY; CDR2 reads EKD. CDR3 sequence (DNA): TGTGCCTGTGACACCGGGACTGGGGGATACGCTGGGTCCTGGGACACTCGACAGATGTTTTTC. Protein: CACDTGTGGYAGSWDTRQMFF.

This clone is categorized as medium-sized. The V gene is TRDV2, the J gene TRDJ1, with D possibly TRDD3 on 6 matching bases. The germline V and J ends were trimmed by 0 bases and 4 bases, with 14 bases remaining between them. The length of the CDR3 is 15 residues. Germline assignment: CDR1 GEAIGNYY and CDR2 EKD. The CDR3 sequence is CACDTVLGAGDKLIF. The CDR3 DNA is TGTGCCTGTGACACCGTACTGGGTGCGGGCGATAAACTCATCTTT.

By its share, this clone is large. The J gene is TRDJ1, the V gene TRDV2; 13 bases fit TRDD3. Germline V gene sequence: CDR1 GEAIGNYY, CDR2 EKD. The CDR3 loop spans 17 amino acids. V was pared by 2 bases and J by 5 bases, with 10 bases of the junction left unmatched. Here the CDR3 reads CACDSLVLGDTTDKLIF. The CDR3 bases are TGTGCCTGTGACAGTCTAGTACTGGGGGATACGACTGATAAACTCATCTTT.

This clone is medium-sized within its sample. The V call is TRDV2, the J call TRDJ1; 11 nucleotides line up with TRDD3. The CDR3 has 19 amino acids. V lost 0 bases to trimming and J lost 2 bases; unmatched junction nucleotides: 13. Germline-derived CDR1 and CDR2 are GEAIGNYY and EKD. The CDR3 here is CACDTVSLGDTRWTDKLIF. Here the CDR3 DNA reads TGTGCCTGTGACACCGTATCATTGGGGGATACGCGGTGGACCGATAAACTCATCTTT.

This clone showed up just a few times. The protein TCRdb gives is from a much larger clone and does not agree with this DNA's translation at residue 7, likely a read error; the protein shown here comes from the DNA. J is TRDJ1 and V is TRDV2, with D possibly TRDD3 on 5 matching bases. Trimming stripped 3 bases from V and 1 base from J, with 17 bases between. The CDR3 spans 16 residues. The germline V gene encodes CDR1 GEAIGNYY and CDR2 EKD. CDR3 bases: TGTGCCTGTGACTCCCTCCGCGGGGAGACCACCGATAAACTCATCTTT. It encodes CACDSLRGETTDKLIF.

This clone was counted between two and nine times. A read error may be the cause here, since a much bigger clone is one base away. The chain uses TRDV2 and TRDJ1; TRDD3 matches at 7 bases. After removal of 3 bases from V and 1 base from J, the junction contained 10 bases not matched to a gene. Germline V lookup: CDR1 GEAIGNYY, CDR2 EKD. The CDR3 sequence is 16 residues long. The chain's CDR3 is CACDFVGGLITDKLIF. The CDR3 nucleotides read TGTGCCTGTGACTTCGTTGGGGGACTGATCACCGATAAACTCATCTTT.